This T cell receptor (beta chain) originates from a study of cytomegalovirus exposure and HLA in healthy donors (dated by TCRdb to about 2017). Study-wide context: In an earlier analysis of several hundred of the donors, roughly 300 Gb of sequence data and just under 120 million unique TCR beta sequences from about 179 million T cells were reported. Approximately 310 gigabases of sequencing data and around 85 million unique TCR sequences made up an early release that covered approximately 620 HLA-typed donors. Of the roughly 410 genotyped donors, approximately 80% were placed in the genetic ancestry cluster associated with self-reported Caucasian donors. The aim of the study was to test whether cataloging public T cell receptors could identify signatures of past pathogen exposure. The T cell repertoires of 700 or so subjects were profiled by immunosequencing and related to cytomegalovirus serostatus. Besides the first cohort of 666 subjects, a separate validation cohort made up of 120 different subjects was used. To predict cytomegalovirus infection status, the study combined high-throughput TCR immunosequencing, statistical association of individual TCRs with disease status, and machine learning. In a later analysis, previously published TCR beta repertoires from 500 to 750 donors were re-analyzed and high-resolution HLA genotyping was added so that TCR occurrence patterns could be studied. Rather than using new phenotypic data, the later analysis identified candidate immune exposures from TCR beta sequences and from how often those sequences occurred across donors. An earlier analysis of approximately 500 of the donors applied high-throughput TCR beta sequencing to assess whether each TCR beta V gene segment acted as functional or pseudogenic. Donor age, sex, ethnicity and CMV serostatus were compiled together with the repertoire data. A later genetic analysis took genome-wide SNP genotypes for about three fifths of the 666 donors and used that subset as a discovery cohort. Every repertoire in the discovery cohort had been generated on one and the same sequencing platform. Both class I and class II loci were covered by HLA typing, at four-digit resolution. Typing coverage varied by locus: roughly 620-630 donors for A, B, C, DRB1 and DQB1; roughly 500 for DQA1; more than 600 for DPA1; roughly 470 for DPB1. Several DR-DQ haplotypes were treated as single units for association and clustering because of strong linkage in the cohort. Among around 400 genotyped donors of the cohort, an average of approximately 240,000 unique TCR beta nucleotide sequences was sequenced per donor, of which approximately 19% were non-productive.

In total, roughly 670 healthy bone marrow donors made up the cohort. Cohort members were all nominally healthy when sampled, although unrecorded immune exposures were likely present. The donor was CMV seronegative and was included in the group of around 320 seronegative cohort members. Every donor gave a peripheral blood sample, and the peripheral blood mononuclear cells from that sample were used for TCR beta sequencing. Genomic DNA extraction from the blood cell samples was performed with the Qiagen DNeasy Blood Extraction Kit. Beyond this particular receptor, the publication reports: CMV serostatus was the only immune exposure information available for the cohort. A cluster of highly shared sequence variants was judged likely to represent a technical artifact of the sequencing pipeline. A later analysis reported that several top co-occurrence clusters appeared linked to parvovirus B19, influenza, CMV and Epstein-Barr virus. Compared with equally common non-associated chains, HLA-associated TCR beta chains in a later analysis were more clonally expanded and had lower generation probabilities. In a later analysis, 15,000 to 20,000 TCR beta sequences were associated with specific HLA alleles at a false discovery rate of 0.05. An earlier analysis of 450 to 750 of the donors showed that most TCR beta V segments appeared in productive rearrangements either about 90% or about 30% of the time, which broadly matched IMGT annotations. V-gene and J-gene trimming of TCR beta chains was associated with a missense DCLRE1C variant in a later genetic analysis, and the association was replicated in an independent cohort. A few of the identified cytomegalovirus-associated TCR beta chains were confirmed in vitro to be specific for cytomegalovirus antigens. According to a later analysis, most CMV-associated TCR beta chains appeared to be HLA-restricted, and the HLA associations seemed to be driven largely by CMV exposure. According to the authors, the approach could potentially be generalized to other disease states and immunological phenotypes. Roughly uniform sequencing depth across donors was assumed in presence/absence analyses, although this assumption may not hold. According to a later analysis, TCR association rates differed among HLA loci, with DRB1 alleles showing the most associated TCRs and HLA-C alleles showing the fewest. In the study, about 150 TCR beta chains were listed as associated with cytomegalovirus. Most TCR sequences were seen in very few donors, while some public TCRs were found in many individuals. A later genetic analysis reported fewer N-insertions in productive TCRs among donors in an Asian-associated ancestry cluster than the roughly 700-donor mean. Over 15 rarely observed V segments, including chromosome 9 orphons, were excluded from the earlier analysis of several hundred of the donors because counts were too low. The 87-base-pair reads could not distinguish some IMGT-functional V segments, including TRBV6-2 and TRBV6-3, so those segments were excluded. A further reported finding was that TCR beta sequences accurately predicted the HLA-A and HLA-B alleles for most subjects in the first cohort. This cohort had only TCR beta chains sequenced, and the lack of alpha or paired-chain data limited which features could be detected. Cytomegalovirus status was reported to be diagnosed by the classifier with high specificity and sensitivity in both the original and validation cohorts. Assigning TCR associations to individual alleles was difficult when HLA alleles, especially DR and DQ, strongly co-occurred. HLA typing was unavailable for some donors at each locus, so association tests used only the typed subset. Correlated functional status among segregating V segments might be attributable to linkage disequilibrium, but an unknown experimental factor could not be ruled out.

As regards this clone: The specificity of this receptor is unknown. Per-base qualities were not stored, and no clone one base away is much larger.

The CDR3 has 13 amino acids, counting the end cysteine and phenylalanine. Only the CDR3 part of the read is kept: 39 bases, read in frame from the first base. Reading the germline V gene (reference sequence) gives CDR1 MNHEY and CDR2 SMNVEV. Deletion took 10 bases off V and 0 bases off J, with a span of 10 bases between the germline ends. Receptor libraries were prepared by the immunoSEQ multiplex PCR assay. The multiplex PCR relied on a mix of 60 forward primers for TCR Vbeta segments and 13 reverse primers for TCR Jbeta segments. Amplification of the CDR3 region of rearranged TCR beta genes was performed with a multiplex PCR assay on genomic DNA. On the Illumina HiSeq System, the amplified TCR beta libraries were sequenced as 87-base-pair reads. The original methods were these. Across the 670 or so repertoires, a later analysis counted 80 million or so unique TCR beta chains, about 10 million of which were shared by at least two donors. Raw reads were error-corrected and collapsed into unique sequences with a nearest-neighbor algorithm that merged closely related sequences to remove PCR and sequencing errors. To assign V, D and J gene segments, CDR3 sequences were aligned to IMGT reference sequences. For a sequence to be retained, a match of at least six nucleotides to both a V gene segment and a J gene segment was required. A rearrangement was called productive if the CDR3 had no stop codons and remained in frame with V and J, and every other rearrangement was called non-productive. Following IMGT convention, CDR3 was defined as the stretch from the second conserved V-encoded cysteine to the conserved J-encoded phenylalanine. In an earlier analysis of more than 550 of the donors, sequences lacking an unambiguous match to a single V gene segment were excluded. In an earlier analysis of roughly 500 of the donors, V segments were called functional above 56.7% productive rearrangements and were called segregating when the between-donor standard deviation exceeded 5%. A statistical classification framework was developed to diagnose cytomegalovirus status using the catalog of TCR beta chain sequences. V and J gene assignment, in a later analysis, came from comparing TCR nucleotide sequences with IMGT/GENE-DB human TR gene sequences. The TCRdist pipeline was used in a later analysis to assign CDR3 sequences and most-parsimonious VDJ recombination scenarios. A later analysis defined each TCR beta chain by its CDR3 amino acid sequence plus V-gene family, and excluded reads lacking a unique V-gene family. A later analysis removed 592 highly shared, low-generation-probability nucleotide sequences to deal with suspected cross-contamination and a sequencing artifact. For each public chain, a later analysis derived a clonal expansion index from normalized ranks of inferred template counts within each repertoire. In a later analysis, generation probabilities were computed using a VDJ recombination model fitted to out-of-frame rearrangements, and the results were checked against IGoR. In a later analysis, hypergeometric tests were used to score TCR-TCR, TCR-HLA and TCR-CMV co-occurrence, with a repertoire-size bias correction applied to TCR pairs. A later analysis estimated false discovery rates by permuting HLA or CMV assignments 20 times. In a later analysis, co-occurring TCRs were grouped with DBSCAN, and TCRdist sequence similarity was added when clustering was performed within HLA-allele-positive subsets. For co-occurrence clustering, repertoires with fewer than 30,000 or more than 120,000 public chains were excluded, along with 5 or 6 repertoires with anomalous nucleotide sharing. TCRdb carries this immuneACCESS record with in-frame sequences only. Its versions omit some clonotypes, under half of them owing to an unresolved V gene in the studies checked, with the rest unexplained. The V and J calls and the clone size are those of that table, but D and trimming were determined from the DNA. Within this sample are 100,000 to 150,000 clones, with around 78% of them counted one time only. The ten largest account for roughly 3.5% of the sample.

In this chain, TRBV27 is recombined with TRBJ1-3; TRBD1 might be the D gene, on 5 matching bases. Specimen: PBMCs. The source is a man aged 40-49 years in good health and CMV-seronegative. Read as DNA, the sequence is TGTGCCACATCGGGGGGCTCTGGAAACACCATATATTTT. This translates into CATSGGSGNTIYF.